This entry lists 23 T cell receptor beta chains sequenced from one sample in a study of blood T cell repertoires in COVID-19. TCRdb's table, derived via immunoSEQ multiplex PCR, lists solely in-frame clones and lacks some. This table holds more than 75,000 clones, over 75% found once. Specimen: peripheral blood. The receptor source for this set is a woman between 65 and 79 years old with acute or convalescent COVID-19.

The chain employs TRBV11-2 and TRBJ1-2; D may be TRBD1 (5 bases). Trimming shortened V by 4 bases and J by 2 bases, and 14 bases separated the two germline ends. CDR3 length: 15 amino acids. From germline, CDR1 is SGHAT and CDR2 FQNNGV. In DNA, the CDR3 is TGTGCCAGCAGCTCAGACCCGACAGAAAACTATGGCTACACCTTC. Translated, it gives CASSSDPTENYGYTF.

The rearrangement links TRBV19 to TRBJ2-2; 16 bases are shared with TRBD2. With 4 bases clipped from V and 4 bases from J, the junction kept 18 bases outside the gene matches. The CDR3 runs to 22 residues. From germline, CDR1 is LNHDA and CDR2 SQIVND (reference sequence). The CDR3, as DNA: TGTGCCAGTAGTACCCCTCTGGTAGGCGGGACTAGCGGGAGGGCCGTCACCGGGGAGCTGTTTTTT. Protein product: CASSTPLVGGTSGRAVTGELFF. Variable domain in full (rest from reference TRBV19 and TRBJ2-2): DGGITQSPKYLFRKEGQNVTLSCEQNLNHDAMYWYRQDPGQGLRLIYYSQIVNDFQKGDIAEGYSVSREKKESFPLTVTSAQKNPTAFYLCASSTPLVGGTSGRAVTGELFFGEGSRLTVL.

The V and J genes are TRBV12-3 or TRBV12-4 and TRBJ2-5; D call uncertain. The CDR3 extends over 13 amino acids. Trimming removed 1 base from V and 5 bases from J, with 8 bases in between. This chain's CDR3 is CASSLGQKETQYF. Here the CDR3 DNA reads TGTGCCAGCAGTTTAGGGCAGAAGGAGACCCAGTACTTC.

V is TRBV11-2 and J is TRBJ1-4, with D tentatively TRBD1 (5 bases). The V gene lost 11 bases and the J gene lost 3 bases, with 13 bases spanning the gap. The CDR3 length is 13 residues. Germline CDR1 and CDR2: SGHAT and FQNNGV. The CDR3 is CAPWGRPNEKLFF. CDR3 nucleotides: TGTGCCCCCTGGGGCAGGCCTAATGAAAAACTGTTTTTT.

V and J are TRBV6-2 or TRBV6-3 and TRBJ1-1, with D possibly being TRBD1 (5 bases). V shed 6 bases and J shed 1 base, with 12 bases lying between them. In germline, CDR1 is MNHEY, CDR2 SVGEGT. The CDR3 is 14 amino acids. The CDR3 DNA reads TGTGCCAGCAGACCTGCCGACAGGAACACTGAAGCTTTCTTT. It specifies CASRPADRNTEAFF.

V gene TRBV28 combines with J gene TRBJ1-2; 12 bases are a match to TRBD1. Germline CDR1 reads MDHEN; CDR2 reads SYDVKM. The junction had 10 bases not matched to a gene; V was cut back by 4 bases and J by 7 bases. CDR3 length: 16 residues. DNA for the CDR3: TGTGCCAGCAGTTCGATTCCCGGGACAGGGGGCCGTGGCTACACCTTC. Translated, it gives CASSSIPGTGGRGYTF.

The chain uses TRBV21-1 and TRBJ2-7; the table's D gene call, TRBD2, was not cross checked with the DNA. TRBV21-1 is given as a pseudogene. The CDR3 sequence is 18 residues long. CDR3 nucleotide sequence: TGTGCCAGCAGCAACCCTAGCGGGCGAAGGTTACCGTCCTACGAGCAGTACGTC. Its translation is CASSNPSGRRLPSYEQYV.

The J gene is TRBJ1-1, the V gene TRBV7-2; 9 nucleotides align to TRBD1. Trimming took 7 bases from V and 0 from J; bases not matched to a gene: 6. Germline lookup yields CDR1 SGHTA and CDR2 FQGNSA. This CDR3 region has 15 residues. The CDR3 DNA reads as TGTGCCAGCACCTTCGACAGGGGGATGAACACTGAAGCTTTCTTT. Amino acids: CASTFDRGMNTEAFF.

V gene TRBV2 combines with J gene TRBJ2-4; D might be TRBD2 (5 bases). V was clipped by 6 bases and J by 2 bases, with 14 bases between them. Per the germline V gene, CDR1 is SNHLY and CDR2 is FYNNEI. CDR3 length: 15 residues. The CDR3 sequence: CASRDYRRTKNIQYF. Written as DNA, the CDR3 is TGTGCCAGCAGAGACTACAGAAGGACCAAAAACATTCAGTACTTC.

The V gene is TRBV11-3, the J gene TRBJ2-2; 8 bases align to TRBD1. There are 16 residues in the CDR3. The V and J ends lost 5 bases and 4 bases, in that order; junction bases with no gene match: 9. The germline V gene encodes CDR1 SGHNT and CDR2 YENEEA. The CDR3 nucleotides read TGTGCCAGCAGCCCAGGTCCAGGGGGCGTCACCGGGGAGCTGTTTTTT. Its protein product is CASSPGPGGVTGELFF. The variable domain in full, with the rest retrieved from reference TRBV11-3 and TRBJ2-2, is EAGVVQSPRYKIIEKKQPVAFWCNPISGHNTLYWYLQNLGQGPELLIRYENEEAVDDSQLPKDRFSAERLKGVDSTLKIQPAELGDSAVYLCASSPGPGGVTGELFFGEGSRLTVL.

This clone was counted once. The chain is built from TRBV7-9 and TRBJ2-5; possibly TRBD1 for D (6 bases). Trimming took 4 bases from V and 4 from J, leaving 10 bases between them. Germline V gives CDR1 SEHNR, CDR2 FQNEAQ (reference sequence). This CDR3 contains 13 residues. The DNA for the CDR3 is TGTGCCAGCAGCTCGGGACAACTAGAGACCCAGTACTTC. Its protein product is CASSSGQLETQYF.

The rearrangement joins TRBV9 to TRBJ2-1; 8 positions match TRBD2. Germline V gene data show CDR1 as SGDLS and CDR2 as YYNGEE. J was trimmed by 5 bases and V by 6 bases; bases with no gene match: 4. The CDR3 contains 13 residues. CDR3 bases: TGTGCCAGCACGGGGGGGACTGACAATGAGCAGTTCTTC. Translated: CASTGGTDNEQFF. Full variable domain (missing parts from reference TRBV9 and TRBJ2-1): DSGVTQTPKHLITATGQRVTLRCSPRSGDLSVYWYQQSLDQGLQFLIQYYNGEERAKGNILERFSAQQFPDLHSELNLSSLELGDSALYFCASTGGTDNEQFFGPGTRLTVL.

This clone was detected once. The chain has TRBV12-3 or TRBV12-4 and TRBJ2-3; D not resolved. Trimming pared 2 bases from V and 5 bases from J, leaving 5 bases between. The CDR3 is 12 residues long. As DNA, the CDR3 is TGTGCCAGCAGTTTAACGGGAGATACGCAGTATTTT. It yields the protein CASSLTGDTQYF.

The CDR3 region is CSVDGVNAAGMNTEAFF. For the CDR3, the DNA is TGCAGCGTTGACGGGGTTAACGCAGCGGGCATGAACACTGAAGCTTTCTTT. The chain uses TRBV29-1 and TRBJ1-1; D not resolved. Germline CDR1 and CDR2: SQVTM and ANQGSEA. With 3 bases removed from V and 0 bases from J, the gap between germline ends came to 20 bases. CDR3 length: 17 residues.

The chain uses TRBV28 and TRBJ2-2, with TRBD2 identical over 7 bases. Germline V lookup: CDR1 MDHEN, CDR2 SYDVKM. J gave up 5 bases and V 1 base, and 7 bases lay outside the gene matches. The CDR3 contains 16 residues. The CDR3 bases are TGTGCCAGCAGTTTATCAACGGGGGGATCAACCGGGGAGCTGTTTTTT. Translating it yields CASSLSTGGSTGELFF.

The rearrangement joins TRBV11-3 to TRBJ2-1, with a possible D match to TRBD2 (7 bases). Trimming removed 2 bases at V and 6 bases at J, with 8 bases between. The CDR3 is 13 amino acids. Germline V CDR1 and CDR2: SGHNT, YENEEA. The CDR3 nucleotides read TGTGCCAGCAGCTTACGGGGGGCCAATGAGCAGTTCTTC. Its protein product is CASSLRGANEQFF.

The CDR3 sequence is CASSLGSGRGLGEQYV. The CDR3 DNA is TGCGCCAGCAGCTTGGGGTCCGGCAGGGGGCTAGGGGAGCAGTACGTC. The chain carries TRBV5-1 and TRBJ2-7; 8 bases map to TRBD1. The CDR3 has 16 amino acids. The J segment lost 7 bases and the V segment lost 0 bases, leaving 12 bases of the junction unmatched. The germline V gene encodes CDR1 SGHRS and CDR2 YFSETQ.

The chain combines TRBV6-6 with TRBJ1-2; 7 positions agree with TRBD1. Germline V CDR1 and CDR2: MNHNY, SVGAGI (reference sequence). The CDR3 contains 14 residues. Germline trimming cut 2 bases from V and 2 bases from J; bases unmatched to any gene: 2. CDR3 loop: CASSYQTGNYGYTF. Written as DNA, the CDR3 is TGTGCCAGCAGTTACCAGACAGGGAACTATGGCTACACCTTC.

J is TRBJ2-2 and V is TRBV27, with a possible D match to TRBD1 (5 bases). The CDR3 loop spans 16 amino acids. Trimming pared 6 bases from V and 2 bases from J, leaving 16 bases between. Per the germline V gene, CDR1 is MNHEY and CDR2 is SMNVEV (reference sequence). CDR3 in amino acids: CASSPLNTGNTGELFF. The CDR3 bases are TGTGCCAGCAGCCCTCTTAACACAGGCAACACCGGGGAGCTGTTTTTT.

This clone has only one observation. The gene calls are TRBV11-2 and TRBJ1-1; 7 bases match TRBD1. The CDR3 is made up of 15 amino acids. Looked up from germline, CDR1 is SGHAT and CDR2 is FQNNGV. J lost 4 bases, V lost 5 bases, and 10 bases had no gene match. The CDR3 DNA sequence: TGTGCCAGCAGCGTTCAGACAGGGATCAGCACTGAAGCTTTCTTT. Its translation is CASSVQTGISTEAFF.

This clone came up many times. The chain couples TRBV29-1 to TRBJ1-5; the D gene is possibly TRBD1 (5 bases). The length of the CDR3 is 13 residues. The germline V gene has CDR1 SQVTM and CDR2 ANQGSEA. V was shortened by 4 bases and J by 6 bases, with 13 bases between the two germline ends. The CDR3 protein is CSVVVRAGQPQHF. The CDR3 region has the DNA TGCAGCGTTGTAGTCAGGGCTGGTCAGCCCCAGCATTTT.

CDR3 nucleotides: TGTGCCAGCAGTTGGGAGGGGCGGGAGCTGTTTTTT. It codes for CASSWEGRELFF. The rearrangement joins TRBV6-6 to TRBJ2-2; TRBD2 matches at 7 bases. The CDR3 consists of 12 residues. Trimming cost V 4 bases and J 9 bases; bases outside gene matches: 2. In germline, CDR1 is MNHNY, CDR2 SVGAGI (reference sequence).

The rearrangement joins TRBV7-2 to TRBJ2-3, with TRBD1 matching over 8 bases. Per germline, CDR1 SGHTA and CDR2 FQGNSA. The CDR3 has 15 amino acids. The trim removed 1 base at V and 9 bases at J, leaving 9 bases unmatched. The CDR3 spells CASSLEDRAYTTQYF. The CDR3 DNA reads TGTGCCAGCAGCTTAGAGGACAGGGCCTATACGACGCAGTATTTT.